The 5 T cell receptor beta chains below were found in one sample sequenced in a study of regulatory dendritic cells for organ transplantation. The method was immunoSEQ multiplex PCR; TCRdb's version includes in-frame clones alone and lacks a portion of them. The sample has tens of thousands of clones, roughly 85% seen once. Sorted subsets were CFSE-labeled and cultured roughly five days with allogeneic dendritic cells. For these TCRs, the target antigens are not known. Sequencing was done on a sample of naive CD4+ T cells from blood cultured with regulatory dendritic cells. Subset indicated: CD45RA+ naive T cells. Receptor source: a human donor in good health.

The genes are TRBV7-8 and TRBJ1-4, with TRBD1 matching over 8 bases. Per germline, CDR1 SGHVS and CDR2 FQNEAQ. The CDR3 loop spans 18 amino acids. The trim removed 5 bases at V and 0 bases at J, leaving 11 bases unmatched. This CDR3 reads CASSRRQGQFATNEKLFF. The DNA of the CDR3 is TGTGCCAGCAGCAGGCGACAGGGGCAGTTCGCAACTAATGAAAAACTGTTTTTT.

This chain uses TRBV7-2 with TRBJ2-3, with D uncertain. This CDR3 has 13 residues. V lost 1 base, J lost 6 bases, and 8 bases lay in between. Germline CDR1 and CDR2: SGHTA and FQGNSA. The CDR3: CASSLGGTDTQYF. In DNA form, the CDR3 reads TGTGCCAGCAGCTTAGGTGGTACGGATACGCAGTATTTT.

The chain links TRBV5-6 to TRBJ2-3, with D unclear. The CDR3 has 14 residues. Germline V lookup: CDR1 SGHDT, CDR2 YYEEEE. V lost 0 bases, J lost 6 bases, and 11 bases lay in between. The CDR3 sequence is CASSLEVAVDTQYF. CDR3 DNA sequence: TGTGCCAGCAGCTTGGAGGTCGCGGTGGATACGCAGTATTTT.

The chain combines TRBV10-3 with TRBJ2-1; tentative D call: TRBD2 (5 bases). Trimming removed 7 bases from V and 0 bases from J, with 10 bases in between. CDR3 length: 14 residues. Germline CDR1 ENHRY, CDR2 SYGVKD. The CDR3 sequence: CAIKVGSSYNEQFF. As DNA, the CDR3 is TGTGCCATCAAGGTGGGGAGCTCCTACAATGAGCAGTTCTTC.

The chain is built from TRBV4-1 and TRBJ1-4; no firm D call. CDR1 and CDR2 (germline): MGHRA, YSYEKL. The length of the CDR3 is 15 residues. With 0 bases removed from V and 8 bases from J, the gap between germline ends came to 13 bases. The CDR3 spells CASSQDRLPEEKLFF. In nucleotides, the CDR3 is TGCGCCAGCAGCCAAGATCGGCTGCCTGAGGAAAAACTGTTTTTT.